The TCR beta chain under discussion was sequenced for a study of beta chain features in type 1 diabetes. Study-wide context: Comparable age, gender and cell yields were observed in patients relative to healthy donors. Summed over all samples, the examined sorted cells came to roughly 110,000,000.

This clone was counted a few times. Its antigen is unidentified. Reverse transcribing all isolated RNA meant expressed TCRB transcripts were sequenced. Some clones are missing from TCRdb's copy, which holds only in-frame ones; the method was immunoSEQ multiplex PCR. The data contain 600,000 to 700,000 clones, 13% of them seen just once; the ten biggest clones take up less than 0.025%. Overall study findings and caveats: Moderately but significantly shorter TCRB CDR3s were found in Type 1 diabetes patients in all four CD4+ subsets. Comparison showed that naive, central memory and Treg TCRB repertoires appeared more similar among patients than among healthy donors. Fewer insertions but more deletions were seen at VDJ junctions in type 1 diabetes patients.

Sequencing used naive CD4+ T cells from blood. This sequence originates from a man aged 18 to 30 with type 1 diabetes.

Written as DNA, the CDR3 is TGTGCCAGCAGGCCGACGGCGGTGAACACTGAAGCTTTCTTT. As protein: CASRPTAVNTEAFF. The chain has TRBV11-1 and TRBJ1-1; D unresolved. CDR1 and CDR2 (germline): SGHAT, FQDESV (reference sequence). The CDR3 runs 14 residues. Trimming cost V 6 bases and J 0 bases, with 11 bases left between them.